The 17 T cell receptor beta chains presented below share a single source sample, sequenced in a study of blood T cell repertoires in COVID-19. Clones were sequenced by immunoSEQ multiplex PCR, and TCRdb holds only the in-frame ones, with some missing. The sample comprises about 99,000 clones, about four fifths of which are singletons, and about 2% rests with the top ten. The sequencing sample was made of peripheral blood. These receptors all stem from a man aged 65 to 79 with active or convalescent COVID-19.

This chain links TRBV27 with TRBJ1-2; tentative D call: TRBD1 (5 bases). The germline CDR1 and CDR2 sequences are MNHEY and SMNVEV (reference sequence). CDR3 length equals 13 residues. V gave up 1 base and J gave up 3 bases, with 6 bases separating them. The CDR3 nucleotides read TGTGCCAGCAGTTTATTCAGGGACTATGGCTACACCTTC. Amino acid sequence: CASSLFRDYGYTF.

This clone occurred once. The V gene is TRBV6-5, the J gene TRBJ2-3; TRBD2 is a possible D gene (6 bases). CDR1 MNHEY and CDR2 SVGAGI come from the germline V gene. CDR3 length: 14 residues. V shed 0 bases and J shed 3 bases, with 7 bases lying between them. The CDR3 nucleotides read TGTGCCAGCAGTTACTCGGGACTGACAGATACGCAGTATTTT. This gives the protein CASSYSGLTDTQYF.

For the CDR3, the DNA is TGTGCCAGCAGCCGACAGCAAACAGGCGGGGAGCTGTTTTTT. Its protein is CASSRQQTGGELFF. The chain is built from TRBV7-3 and TRBJ2-2; tentatively, D is TRBD1 (5 bases). Germline CDR1 SGHTA, CDR2 FQGTGA. The CDR3 totals 14 residues. V lost 5 bases and J lost 7, with 14 bases in between. Full variable domain (rest looked up from reference TRBV7-3 and TRBJ2-2): GAGVSQTPSNKVTEKGKYVELRCDPISGHTALYWYRQSLGQGPEFLIYFQGTGAADDSGLPNDRFFAVRPEGSVSTLKIQRTERGDSAVYLCASSRQQTGGELFFGEGSRLTVL.

The V and J genes are TRBV6-2 or TRBV6-3 and TRBJ1-3; 9 nucleotides line up with TRBD1. Trimming cost V 5 bases and J 4 bases; bases outside gene matches: 3. The CDR3 contains 14 residues. Germline lookup yields CDR1 MNHEY and CDR2 SVGEGT. Here the CDR3 DNA reads TGTGCCAGCAGTCGGACAGGGGTCGGAAACACCATATATTTT. Residues: CASSRTGVGNTIYF.

J is TRBJ1-6 and V is TRBV19, with 8 nucleotides matching TRBD1. Germline lookup yields CDR1 LNHDA and CDR2 SQIVND (reference sequence). J gave up 7 bases and V 6 bases, and 17 bases lay outside the gene matches. The length of the CDR3 is 18 residues. This CDR3 reads CASRGTGLFKGPNSPLHF. As DNA, the CDR3 is TGTGCCAGTAGAGGGACAGGACTATTCAAGGGGCCAAATTCACCCCTCCACTTT.

This clone came up once. This chain joins TRBV7-9 and TRBJ2-1; TRBD2 matches 8 bases. V shed 3 bases and J 10 bases; nucleotides not matched to a gene: 2. This CDR3 region has 12 residues. Germline V gene lookup returns CDR1 SEHNR and CDR2 FQNEAQ (reference sequence). The CDR3 here is CASSFGLAEQFF. CDR3 DNA: TGTGCCAGCAGCTTCGGACTAGCAGAGCAGTTCTTC. Based on the CDR3 plus reference TRBV7-9 and TRBJ2-1, the full variable domain is DTGVSQNPRHKITKRGQNVTFRCDPISEHNRLYWYRQTLGQGPEFLTYFQNEAQLEKSRLLSDRFSAERPKGSFSTLEIQRTEQGDSAMYLCASSFGLAEQFFGPGTRLTVL.

The genes are TRBV7-2 and TRBJ2-3; possible D gene TRBD2, 5 bases. This CDR3 has 18 residues. V dropped 4 bases and J dropped 3 bases, with 23 bases sitting between them. Germline V gene lookup returns CDR1 SGHTA and CDR2 FQGNSA. The CDR3 sequence is CASSSQPIDYSVTDTQYF. Written as DNA, the CDR3 is TGTGCCAGCAGCTCCCAACCTATAGACTATAGCGTGACAGATACGCAGTATTTT.

The genes are TRBV3-1 (or the pseudogene TRBV3-2) and TRBJ2-1; possible D gene TRBD1, 5 bases. In germline, CDR1 is LGHDT, CDR2 YNNKEL (reference sequence). Trimming pared 4 bases from V and 4 bases from J, leaving 17 bases between. This CDR3 comprises 16 residues. CDR3 protein: CASSLPDSYTYNEQFF. The CDR3 nucleotides read TGTGCCAGCAGCCTTCCAGACAGCTATACATACAATGAGCAGTTCTTC.

The count of this clone is one. The chain carries TRBV4-1 and TRBJ2-3, with TRBD2 matching 8 bases. Germline lookup yields CDR1 MGHRA and CDR2 YSYEKL. CDR3 length: 14 residues. V shed 0 bases and J 7 bases; nucleotides not matched to a gene: 3. The DNA of the CDR3 is TGCGCCAGCAGCCAAGATTTAGCGGGAAATACGCAGTATTTT. This translates into CASSQDLAGNTQYF.

V is TRBV9 and J is TRBJ1-3; D remains ambiguous. The CDR3 extends over 17 amino acids. V was clipped by 0 bases and J by 6 bases, with 19 bases between them. Germline V gene sequence: CDR1 SGDLS, CDR2 YYNGEE. Here the CDR3 DNA reads TGTGCCAGCAGCGTAGGCCAGGCAGGAGGACCGGCAAACACCATATATTTT. Translated, it gives CASSVGQAGGPANTIYF.

The genes are TRBV4-3 and TRBJ2-3; 8 positions agree with TRBD1. Germline CDR1 is LGHNA and CDR2 is YSLEER. Losses at the gene ends were 3 bases for V and 1 base for J; bases not matched to a gene: 3. The CDR3 contains 15 residues. The CDR3 bases are TGCGCCAGCAGCCAGACAGGGGTCCGCACAGATACGCAGTATTTT. It is translated as CASSQTGVRTDTQYF.

The chain couples TRBV19 to TRBJ2-7; D gene ambiguous. The germline V gene has CDR1 LNHDA and CDR2 SQIVND (reference sequence). This CDR3 contains 13 residues. V dropped 4 bases and J dropped 1 base, with 8 bases sitting between them. The CDR3, as DNA: TGTGCCAGTAGTAACGGTGATTCCTACGAGCAGTACTTC. Its protein is CASSNGDSYEQYF.

V gene TRBV9 combines with J gene TRBJ1-3; 7 nucleotides line up with TRBD1. Germline V CDR1 and CDR2: SGDLS, YYNGEE. J gave up 1 base and V 4 bases, and 5 bases lay outside the gene matches. CDR3 size: 15 residues. The CDR3 nucleotides read TGTGCCAGCAGCATAGGACAGGCTTCTGGAAACACCATATATTTT. Its translation: CASSIGQASGNTIYF.

J is TRBJ1-2 and V is TRBV25-1; no clear D gene. Germline-derived CDR1 and CDR2 are MGHDK and SYGVNS. The CDR3 contains 13 residues. The V gene lost 0 bases and the J gene lost 6 bases, with 8 bases spanning the gap. The CDR3 nucleotides are TGTGCCAGCAGTGAATATAGTCGGGATGGCTACACCTTC. As protein: CASSEYSRDGYTF.

The chain links TRBV11-2 to TRBJ2-5, with D possibly matching TRBD1 (6 bases). Germline V gives CDR1 SGHAT, CDR2 FQNNGV. Trimming shortened V by 7 bases and J by 2 bases, and 17 bases separated the two germline ends. This CDR3 has 15 amino acids. The CDR3 DNA reads as TGTGCCAGCACGACGTCCGGACAGCTGCAAGAGACCCAGTACTTC. It is translated as CASTTSGQLQETQYF.

The CDR3, as DNA: TGCGCCAGCAGCTCACGACAGGGGGGCACGCAGTATTTT. Translating it yields CASSSRQGGTQYF. V usage is TRBV5-1 and J usage is TRBJ2-3, with 9 bases identical to TRBD1. The CDR3 contains 13 residues. Germline CDR1 and CDR2: SGHRS and YFSETQ. With 3 bases clipped from V and 9 bases from J, the junction kept 5 bases outside the gene matches.

This clone occurred once. The chain employs TRBV30 and TRBJ2-3; 9 bases agree with TRBD2. This CDR3 has 14 amino acids. Germline V gene sequence: CDR1 GTSNPN, CDR2 SVGIG (reference sequence). V was clipped by 4 bases and J by 7 bases; unmatched bases: 9. CDR3 sequence: CAWKRAGGPNTQYF. The CDR3 nucleotides are TGTGCCTGGAAACGGGCGGGGGGGCCTAATACGCAGTATTTT.